The 24 T cell receptor beta chains given below trace back to one sample, sequenced in a study of regulatory T cells in long-lasting Graves disease. iRepertoire HTBI primers and Arm-PCR of CDR3 regions built TCR beta libraries. TCRdb reprocessed the multiplex PCR reads via MiXCR and lists one record per CDR3 protein. The sample consists of a few hundred thousand distinct CDR3 sequences, roughly 25% of them appearing once. Time point indicated: persistent/refractory GD, antithyroid drugs over 5 years with positive TRAb. Extracted PBMC RNA gave rise to the TCR library. The source material was peripheral blood mononuclear cells (PBMCs), sampled when the disease was refractory, from a patient treated with antithyroid drugs. The source is a woman aged 40 to 50 with Graves disease.

The genes are TRBV30 and TRBJ2-2; D gene uncertain. Trimming left V 2 bases short and J 1 base short, with 5 bases between. Germline CDR1 is GTSNPN and CDR2 is SVGIG (reference sequence). The CDR3 is made up of 13 amino acids. For the CDR3, the DNA is TGTGCCTGGAGTTGGATGAACACCGGGGAGCTGTTTTTT. Translated, it gives CAWSWMNTGELFF.

This clonotype was counted ten times or more. The rearrangement joins TRBV6-1 to TRBJ1-1; unclear D gene. The CDR3 is 14 residues long. The ends were cut back, 8 bases at V and 5 bases at J, with 18 bases in the middle. Per germline, CDR1 MNHNS and CDR2 SASEGT. The DNA for the CDR3 is TGTGCCAGCGATAAGACCGTTCCCGGGACTGAAGCTTTCTTT. Its translation: CASDKTVPGTEAFF.

The sample holds many counts of this clonotype. CDR3 residues: CASMVVFDSPLHF. CDR3 DNA sequence: TGTGCCAGCATGGTTGTATTCGATTCACCCCTCCACTTT. The genes are TRBV28 and TRBJ1-6; D remains ambiguous. V lost 7 bases and J lost 8, with 12 bases in between. This CDR3 is 13 amino acids long. Germline V gives CDR1 MDHEN, CDR2 SYDVKM.

This clonotype has ten or more counts. The gene calls are TRBV28 and TRBJ2-5, with 7 bases lining up with TRBD2. Germline V CDR1 and CDR2: MDHEN, SYDVKM. Trimming cost V 5 bases and J 2 bases; bases outside gene matches: 8. This CDR3 has 15 residues. The CDR3 here is CASSPGGGEQETQYF. CDR3 nucleotide sequence: TGTGCCAGCAGTCCGGGGGGAGGGGAACAAGAGACCCAGTACTTC. The full variable domain, completed using reference TRBV28 and TRBJ2-5, is DVKVTQSSRYLVKRTGEKVFLECVQDMDHENMFWYRQDPGLGLRLIYFSYDVKMKEKGDIPEGYSVSREKKERFSLILESASTNQTSMYLCASSPGGGEQETQYFGPGTRLLVL.

Ten or more counts support this clonotype. V gene TRBV28 combines with J gene TRBJ1-6; no clear D. V was cut by 3 bases and J by 8 bases, with 5 bases left in between. This CDR3 is built from 12 residues. The V gene's germline CDR1 is MDHEN and CDR2 SYDVKM. The CDR3 is CASSFEHSPLHF. The CDR3 DNA is TGTGCCAGCAGTTTTGAACATTCACCCCTCCACTTT.

In its sample, this clonotype was seen many times. The V gene is TRBV28, the J gene TRBJ2-7; D assignment may be TRBD1 or TRBD2 (6 bases each). This CDR3 is built from 15 residues. CDR1 and CDR2 from the germline V gene are MDHEN and SYDVKM. V was shortened by 5 bases and J by 2 bases, with 16 bases between the two germline ends. CDR3: CASSLRGGGPYEQYF. CDR3 in DNA: TGTGCCAGCAGTCTCAGAGGTGGGGGGCCCTACGAGCAGTACTTC.

The V gene is TRBV7-9, the J gene TRBJ1-5; a weak D match, TRBD1 (5 bases). The germline V gene has CDR1 SEHNR and CDR2 FQNEAQ (reference sequence). This CDR3 region has 17 residues. The V gene lost 5 bases and the J gene lost 2 bases, with 19 bases spanning the gap. The CDR3 DNA reads as TGTGCCAGCAGCGGGGATCTCGGGGCCGACGGCAATCAGCCCCAGCATTTT. Translated, it gives CASSGDLGADGNQPQHF.

This clonotype was found many times. The CDR3 loop is CASSRTGTENTEAFF. CDR3 DNA sequence: TGTGCCAGCAGTCGAACCGGGACAGAGAACACTGAAGCTTTCTTT. This chain uses TRBV28 with TRBJ1-1; 7 bases are a match to TRBD1. The germline gives CDR1 MDHEN, CDR2 SYDVKM. The trim removed 5 bases at V and 1 base at J, leaving 7 bases unmatched. This CDR3 is built from 15 residues.

This clonotype was detected only a few times. This chain links TRBV24-1 with TRBJ2-2; TRBD1 aligns across 8 bases. This CDR3 has 17 amino acids. From germline, CDR1 is KGHDR and CDR2 SFDVKD. J gave up 6 bases and V 5 bases, and 13 bases lay outside the gene matches. The CDR3 reads CATSGPPGQGTAGELFF. In DNA form, the CDR3 reads TGTGCCACCAGTGGCCCTCCCGGACAGGGAACCGCCGGGGAGCTGTTTTTT.

This clonotype was seen repeatedly, ten times or more. This rearrangement joins TRBV7-8 to TRBJ2-7; 8 bases align to TRBD1. J gave up 5 bases and V 5 bases, and 8 bases lay outside the gene matches. The CDR3 covers 14 residues. Germline-derived CDR1 and CDR2 are SGHVS and FQNEAQ. Here the CDR3 DNA reads TGTGCCAGCAGCCCGATACAGGGGGTCGACGAGCAGTACTTC. Translated: CASSPIQGVDEQYF.

This clonotype was observed at least ten times. The rearrangement uses TRBV28 and TRBJ2-7; D is undetermined. The CDR3 is made up of 12 amino acids. V lost 5 bases to trimming and J lost 2 bases, with 7 bases between them. CDR1 and CDR2 from the germline V gene are MDHEN and SYDVKM. The CDR3 reads CASSRLTYEQYF. CDR3 nucleotide sequence: TGTGCCAGCAGTAGACTCACCTACGAGCAGTACTTC.

The chain uses TRBV28 and TRBJ2-1, with D perhaps being TRBD1 or TRBD2 (5 bases each). Germline V CDR1 and CDR2: MDHEN, SYDVKM. The ends were cut back, 5 bases at V and 2 bases at J, with 16 bases in the middle. This CDR3 contains 16 residues. This chain's CDR3 is CASSTQSGTTYNEQFF. The CDR3 nucleotides are TGTGCCAGCAGTACTCAGTCCGGGACCACCTACAATGAGCAGTTCTTC.

The rearrangement uses TRBV6-1 and TRBJ2-7, with D possibly matching TRBD1 (6 bases). V lost 5 bases, J lost 3 bases, and 14 bases lay in between. The CDR3 covers 14 residues. From germline, CDR1 is MNHNS and CDR2 SASEGT. The CDR3 spells CASSSEDSFYEQYF. The CDR3 nucleotides are TGTGCCAGCAGTAGCGAGGACAGCTTCTACGAGCAGTACTTC.

The chain joins TRBV5-6 to TRBJ1-5; tentative D call: TRBD1 (5 bases). The CDR3 consists of 16 residues. The V and J ends lost 3 bases and 2 bases respectively, with 15 bases between them. Germline lookup yields CDR1 SGHDT and CDR2 YYEEEE. The CDR3 region has the DNA TGTGCCAGCAGCTCTTTTAGGGGAGAGGGCAATCAGCCCCAGCATTTT. Residues: CASSSFRGEGNQPQHF.

The J gene is TRBJ2-3, the V gene TRBV5-1, with D perhaps TRBD2 (5 bases). V dropped 4 bases and J dropped 2 bases, with 14 bases sitting between them. Germline values: CDR1 SGHRS, CDR2 YFSETQ. The CDR3 is 15 amino acids. In nucleotides, the CDR3 is TGCGCCAGCAGCGGAATCTGGGGAGCCACAGATACGCAGTATTTT. Amino acids: CASSGIWGATDTQYF.

The chain has TRBV7-9 and TRBJ2-5; D is ambiguous. The CDR3 is 10 residues long. V lost 3 bases and J 5 bases, leaving 1 base between the germline ends. Germline V CDR1 and CDR2: SEHNR, FQNEAQ (reference sequence). The CDR3 region is CASSFETQYF. CDR3 nucleotide sequence: TGTGCCAGCAGCTTTGAGACCCAGTACTTC.

This clonotype was seen many times. This chain uses TRBV7-2 with TRBJ2-7, with D uncertain. CDR1 is SGHTA, CDR2 FQGNSA, per germline. The V and J ends lost 1 base and 5 bases respectively, with 6 bases between them. The CDR3 totals 12 residues. DNA for the CDR3: TGTGCCAGCAGCTTAGATGGCGACGAGCAGTACTTC. Translated, it gives CASSLDGDEQYF.

J is TRBJ1-1 and V is TRBV7-2; D uncertain. Trimming pared 3 bases from V and 5 bases from J, leaving 10 bases between. Germline V gene data show CDR1 as SGHTA and CDR2 as FQGNSA. This CDR3 spans 13 amino acids. The CDR3 protein is CASSLTQKTEAFF. The CDR3 DNA reads TGTGCCAGCAGCTTGACGCAGAAAACTGAAGCTTTCTTT.

This chain uses TRBV20-1 with TRBJ2-3, with 9 positions matching TRBD2. Unmatched junction bases numbered 0, after V lost 5 bases and J lost 0 bases. CDR3 length: 13 amino acids. CDR1 DFQATT and CDR2 SNEGSKA come from the germline V gene (reference sequence). Here the CDR3 reads CSALAGSTDTQYF. The DNA of the CDR3 is TGCAGTGCTCTAGCGGGAAGCACAGATACGCAGTATTTT.

This clonotype was seen more than once but under ten times. The chain joins TRBV7-8 to TRBJ2-2; perhaps TRBD2 as D (7 bases). Trimming cost V 5 bases and J 0 bases, with 28 bases left between them. This CDR3 is 21 amino acids long. Per germline, CDR1 SGHVS and CDR2 FQNEAQ. This CDR3 is CASSVRLAGVYQDPNTGELFF. The CDR3 DNA follows: TGTGCCAGCAGCGTACGACTAGCAGGGGTATACCAAGATCCGAACACCGGGGAGCTGTTTTTT.

Comments on this clonotype: Its ends do not fully match the called genes, so a read error is possible. The chain is built from TRBV7-6 and TRBJ2-1, with D unclear. The germline V gene has CDR1 SGHVS and CDR2 FNYEAQ. The CDR3 contains 12 residues. The CDR3 region is CASSLAQPNLIF. In DNA, the CDR3 is TGTGCCAGCAGCTTAGCGCAACCCAATTTGATCTTC.

This clonotype was counted a few times. The conserved phenylalanine or tryptophan is not found at the CDR3 terminus, so this likely reflects a read error. It is unclear where the CDR3 begins or ends on the DNA, so no DNA is shown, and the CDR3 is as TCRdb lists it. J is TRBJ2-5 and V is TRBV5-8; TRBD1, the D gene given by the table, was not confirmed from the DNA. The V gene's germline CDR1 is SGHTS and CDR2 YDEGEE. The CDR3 is 12 amino acids long, termini counted. CDR3 amino acids: CASSFTGTGIAI.

This clonotype was seen ten or more times. This sequence joins TRBV7-8 and TRBJ1-1; D remains unclear. CDR1 and CDR2 from the germline V gene are SGHVS and FQNEAQ. The CDR3 consists of 17 residues. V shed 3 bases and J shed 5 bases, with 22 bases lying between them. This CDR3 reads CASSFNRLVLSMTEAFF. CDR3 nucleotides: TGTGCCAGCAGCTTCAATCGGTTGGTCCTTTCGATGACTGAAGCTTTCTTT.

The gene calls are TRBV6-2 or TRBV6-3 and TRBJ2-3; D not certain. The CDR3 is 12 amino acids. Trimming took 6 bases from V and 8 from J, leaving 12 bases between them. CDR1 and CDR2 (germline): MNHEY, SVGEGT. The CDR3 reads CASRGEVATQYF. The CDR3 DNA follows: TGTGCCAGCAGGGGTGAAGTCGCTACGCAGTATTTT.